A selection of T cell receptor beta chains follows, all from one sample in a study of T cells in Graves' hyperthyroidism and ophthalmopathy. TCRdb analysed the multiplex PCR reads with MiXCR anew, one entry per CDR3 protein. Of approximately 560,000 distinct CDR3 sequences in the sample, about 43% were seen once. Sequences were obtained from peripheral blood or thyroid tissue (not recorded which). The receptors originated from a woman under 30 with Graves' hyperthyroidism. The CDR3 runs from the conserved cysteine through the conserved F or W. The order of the fields is J gene, V gene, D gene, CDR3 protein. The D gene is left open where the match is weak.

J gene: TRBJ2-5; V gene: TRBV12-3/TRBV12-4; D gene: .; CDR3 protein: CASSPPSRETQYF
J gene: TRBJ1-2; V gene: TRBV29-1; D gene: TRBD1; CDR3 protein: CSPRQGDYGYTF
J gene: TRBJ2-7; V gene: TRBV20-1; D gene: TRBD2; CDR3 protein: CSAPGLAGGPVDEQYF
J gene: TRBJ1-5; V gene: TRBV29-1; D gene: TRBD1; CDR3 protein: CSEQGASQPQHF
J gene: TRBJ2-2; V gene: TRBV7-2; D gene: .; CDR3 protein: CASSLTNANTGELFF
J gene: TRBJ1-1; V gene: TRBV27; D gene: .; CDR3 protein: CASSLSVGNTEAFF
J gene: TRBJ1-1; V gene: TRBV19; D gene: TRBD1; CDR3 protein: CATQIEGAWYTEAFF
J gene: TRBJ2-7; V gene: TRBV7-6; D gene: .; CDR3 protein: CASSAPGSSYEQYF
J gene: TRBJ2-2; V gene: TRBV2; D gene: .; CDR3 protein: CASSEGVGF
J gene: TRBJ2-2; V gene: TRBV6-2/TRBV6-3; D gene: .; CDR3 protein: CASSYRGAGELFF
J gene: TRBJ2-7; V gene: TRBV6-5; D gene: TRBD1; CDR3 protein: CASSYRGQQGEEQYF
J gene: TRBJ2-7; V gene: TRBV7-2; D gene: .; CDR3 protein: CASSLGGTYEQYF
J gene: TRBJ2-5; V gene: TRBV5-1; D gene: TRBD1; CDR3 protein: CASSPLDRGDQETQYF
J gene: TRBJ1-5; V gene: TRBV20-1; D gene: .; CDR3 protein: CSASPDQNQPQHF
J gene: TRBJ2-7; V gene: TRBV10-3; D gene: .; CDR3 protein: CASSTGAREQYF
J gene: TRBJ1-5; V gene: TRBV10-2; D gene: TRBD1; CDR3 protein: CASSESRTGGAGQPQHF
J gene: TRBJ1-1; V gene: TRBV15; D gene: .; CDR3 protein: CATTTGMNTEAFF
J gene: TRBJ1-1; V gene: TRBV2; D gene: .; CDR3 protein: CASRDIRGTEAFF
J gene: TRBJ1-2; V gene: TRBV24-1; D gene: .; CDR3 protein: CATSATSPDFNYGYTF
J gene: TRBJ1-6; V gene: TRBV9; D gene: .; CDR3 protein: CASKSLNSPLHF
J gene: TRBJ2-7; V gene: TRBV29-1; D gene: .; CDR3 protein: CSVRQGGSDEQYF
J gene: TRBJ1-1; V gene: TRBV19; D gene: .; CDR3 protein: CASSIGMNTEAFF
J gene: TRBJ2-7; V gene: TRBV24-1; D gene: .; CDR3 protein: CATSDRTVPYEQYF
J gene: TRBJ2-5; V gene: TRBV7-9; D gene: TRBD1; CDR3 protein: CASSLGTGPQYF
J gene: TRBJ2-5; V gene: TRBV29-1; D gene: .; CDR3 protein: CSVSEETQYF